This T cell receptor beta chain was sequenced during a study of beta chain features in type 1 diabetes. Whole-study results and caveats: Because the template was cDNA, high-expressing cells might be over-represented. Whether TCRB rearrangement is influenced by HLA type went unresolved here. Among patients with Type 1 diabetes, TCRB CDR3s were moderately but significantly shorter in every one of the four CD4+ subsets.

The isolated RNA, all of it, was reverse transcribed, so expressed TCRB transcripts were what got sequenced. Using immunoSEQ multiplex PCR, the repertoire was profiled, and TCRdb retains in-frame clones only, with some absent. The sample records approximately 250,000 clones, about a tenth being singletons. A note on this clone: Its antigen is unknown.

CD45RO/CCR7/CD25/CD127/CD95/CD27 sorting isolated CD4+ naive, central memory, regulatory and stem cell-like memory cells. The origin of this receptor is a man younger than 45 with type 1 diabetes. Sequencing used naive CD4+ T cells from blood.

The CDR3 loop is CASSVDPGGYGYTF. Written as DNA, the CDR3 is TGTGCCAGCAGCGTAGATCCAGGGGGCTACGGCTACACCTTC. The V call is TRBV9, the J call TRBJ1-2; TRBD1 matches at 8 bases. Germline-derived CDR1 and CDR2 are SGDLS and YYNGEE. The CDR3 is 14 amino acids. The J segment lost 8 bases and the V segment lost 0 bases, leaving 6 bases of the junction unmatched.